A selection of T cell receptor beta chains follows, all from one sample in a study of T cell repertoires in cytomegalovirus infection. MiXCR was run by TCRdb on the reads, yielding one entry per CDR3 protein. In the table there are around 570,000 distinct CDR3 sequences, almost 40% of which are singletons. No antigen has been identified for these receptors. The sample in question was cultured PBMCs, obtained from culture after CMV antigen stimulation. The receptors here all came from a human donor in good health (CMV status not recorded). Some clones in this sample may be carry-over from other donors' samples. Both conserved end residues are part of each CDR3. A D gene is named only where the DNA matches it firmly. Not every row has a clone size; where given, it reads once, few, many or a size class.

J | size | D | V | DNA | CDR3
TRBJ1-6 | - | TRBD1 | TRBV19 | TGTGCCAGTAGAGACTACGGGACAGCAAATTCACCCCTCCACTTT | CASRDYGTANSPLHF
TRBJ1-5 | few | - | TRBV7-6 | TGTGCCAGCAGCACGAACAAGGGGGGGGTGAATCAGCCCCAGCATTTT | CASSTNKGGVNQPQHF
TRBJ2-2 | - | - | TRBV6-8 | TGTGCCAGCAGTTTCCGGTGGAACACCGGGGAGCTGTTTTTT | CASSFRWNTGELFF
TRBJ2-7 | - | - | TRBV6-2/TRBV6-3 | TGTGCCAGCAGGACCGGAGGGCCCTACGAGCAGTACTTC | CASRTGGPYEQYF
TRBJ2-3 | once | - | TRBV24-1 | TGTGCCACCAGTGATTCGGCAGGGCTGACAGATACGCAGTATTTT | CATSDSAGLTDTQYF
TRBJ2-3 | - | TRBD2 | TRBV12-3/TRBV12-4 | TGTGCCAGCAACCTAGCGGGGAGCACAGATACGCAGTATTTT | CASNLAGSTDTQYF
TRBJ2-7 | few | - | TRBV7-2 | TGTGCCAGCAGCTTAGTAGCCCTAGCCTACGAGCAGTACTTC | CASSLVALAYEQYF
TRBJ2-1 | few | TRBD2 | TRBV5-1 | TGCGCCAGCAGCGCCGGGACTAGCGCGTCCTACAATGAGCAGTTCTTC | CASSAGTSASYNEQFF
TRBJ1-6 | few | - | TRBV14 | TGTGCCAGCAGCCAGGTGGCAGTTTATAATTCACCCCTCCACTTT | CASSQVAVYNSPLHF
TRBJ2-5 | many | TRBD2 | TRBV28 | TGTGCCAGCAGTACCCAGACTAGCGGGGGGGCTTGGGAGACCCAGTACTTC | CASSTQTSGGAWETQYF
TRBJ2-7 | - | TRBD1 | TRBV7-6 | TGTGCCAGCAGCTTAGGTGGACAGGGGACGGTCGAGCAGTACTTC | CASSLGGQGTVEQYF
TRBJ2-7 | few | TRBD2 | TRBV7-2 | TGTGCCAGCAGCTTTCTAGCGGGTCCGAGCTCCTACGAGCAGTACTTC | CASSFLAGPSSYEQYF
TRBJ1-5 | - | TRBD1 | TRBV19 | TGTGCCAGTGGTCAGGGGGCGGGTCAGCCCCAGCATTTT | CASGQGAGQPQHF
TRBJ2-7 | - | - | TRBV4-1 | TGCGCCAGCAGCCAAGAACTAGTCTCCTACGAGCAGTACTTC | CASSQELVSYEQYF
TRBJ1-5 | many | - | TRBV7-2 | TGTGCCAGCAGCCCAACCTCTACAGGATTCAATAGCAATCAGCCCCAGCATTTT | CASSPTSTGFNSNQPQHF
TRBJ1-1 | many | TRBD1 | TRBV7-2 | TGTGCCAGCCACTCGGGACAGATACGAGACACTGAAGCTTTCTTT | CASHSGQIRDTEAFF
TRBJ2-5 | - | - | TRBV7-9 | TGTGCCAGCAGCTTAGGGACAGCGAAACAAGAGACCCAGTACTTC | CASSLGTAKQETQYF
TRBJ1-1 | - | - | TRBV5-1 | TGCGCCAGCAGCTCCCAGACAGGCCCCGCGGAAGCTTTCTTT | CASSSQTGPAEAFF
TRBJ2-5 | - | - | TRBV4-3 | TGCGCCAGCAGCCATGCGGACAGCGGGGAGACCCAGTACTTC | CASSHADSGETQYF
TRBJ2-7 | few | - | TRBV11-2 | TGTGCCAGCAGCTTAATCAACGGAGCCTACGAGCAGTACTTC | CASSLINGAYEQYF
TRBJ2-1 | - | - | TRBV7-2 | TGTGCCAGCAGCTTAGTTGGGTGGAATGAGCAGTTCTTC | CASSLVGWNEQFF
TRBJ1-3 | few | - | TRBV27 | TGTGCCAGCAGTCGGACGGCAACCGCATCTGGAAACACCATATATTTT | CASSRTATASGNTIYF
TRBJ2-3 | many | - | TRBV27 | TGTGCCAGCAGTTTAGCGTTCACAGATACGCAGTATTTT | CASSLAFTDTQYF
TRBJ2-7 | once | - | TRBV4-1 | TGCGCCAGCAGCCCAGTAACGGGACACTCGGAGCAGTACTTC | CASSPVTGHSEQYF
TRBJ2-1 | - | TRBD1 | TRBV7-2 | TGTGCCAGCAGCTTACTACCAGGGGGAGTCGACAATGAGCAGTTCTTC | CASSLLPGGVDNEQFF
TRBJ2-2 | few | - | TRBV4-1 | TGCGCCAGCAGCCCCCAGGGGACACCGGGCACCGGGGAGCTGTTTTTT | CASSPQGTPGTGELFF
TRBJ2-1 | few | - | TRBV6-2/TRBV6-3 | TGTGCCAGCAGGGGGGTCACCAATTACAATGAGCAGTTCTTC | CASRGVTNYNEQFF
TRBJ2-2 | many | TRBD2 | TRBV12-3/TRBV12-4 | TGTGCCAGCAGGGGACTAGCGAACACCGGGGAGCTGTTTTTT | CASRGLANTGELFF
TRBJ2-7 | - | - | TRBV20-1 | TGCAGTGCTAGAGATCGGACGACAGCAGCCGTTTACGAGCAGTACTTC | CSARDRTTAAVYEQYF
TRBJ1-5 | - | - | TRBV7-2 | TGTGCCAGCAGCGTCTCGGCCAGGCGGGATCAGCCCCAGCATTTT | CASSVSARRDQPQHF
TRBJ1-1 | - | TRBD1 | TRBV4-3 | TGCGCCAGCAGCCAAGGCAGGGGGGGACCTGAAGCTTTCTTT | CASSQGRGGPEAFF
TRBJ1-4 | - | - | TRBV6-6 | TGTGCCAGCAGTTTGGTTAGGGGCACTAATGAAAAACTGTTTTTT | CASSLVRGTNEKLFF
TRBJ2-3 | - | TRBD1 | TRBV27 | TGTGCCAGCAGCGTCGCCTGGACAGGGGGCCCCTTCACAGATACGCAGTATTTT | CASSVAWTGGPFTDTQYF
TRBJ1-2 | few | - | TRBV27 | TGTGCCAGCAGTTTTAGCGTCCTTAACTATGGCTACACCTTC | CASSFSVLNYGYTF
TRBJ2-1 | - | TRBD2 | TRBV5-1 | TGCGCCAGCAGCATCAGGACTAGCGGGAGCTATGAACATGAGCAGTTCTTC | CASSIRTSGSYEHEQFF
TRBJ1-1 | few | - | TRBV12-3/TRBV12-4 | TGTGCCAGCAGTTTCGGTATGGGAACTGAAGCTTTCTTT | CASSFGMGTEAFF
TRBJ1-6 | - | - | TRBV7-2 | TGTGCCAGCAGCTTAGGAGGCAATTATTCACCCCTCCACTTT | CASSLGGNYSPLHF
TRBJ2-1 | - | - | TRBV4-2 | TGTGCCAGCAGCCAAGTCGGGGCCGCCAACGCCAAATGGCGACAGATCAATGAGCAGTTCTTC | CASSQVGAANAKWRQINEQFF
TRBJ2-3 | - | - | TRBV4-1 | TGCGCCAGCAGCCAAGACTCTGGATCCGATACGCAGTATTTT | CASSQDSGSDTQYF
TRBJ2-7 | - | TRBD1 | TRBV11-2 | TGTGCCAGCAGCTTAGGCGGGACAGGGTTCGAGCAGTACTTC | CASSLGGTGFEQYF
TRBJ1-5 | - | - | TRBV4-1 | TGCGCCAGCAGCCAAGTGGGCCGCTCCTATAGCAATCAGCCCCAGCATTTT | CASSQVGRSYSNQPQHF
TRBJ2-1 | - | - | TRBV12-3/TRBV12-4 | TGTGCCAGCAGTTTGATTTGGCTAGCCCAGAACAATGAGCAGTTCTTC | CASSLIWLAQNNEQFF
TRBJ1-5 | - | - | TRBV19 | TGTGCCAGTAGGACAGCTTATAATCAGCCCCAGCATTTT | CASRTAYNQPQHF
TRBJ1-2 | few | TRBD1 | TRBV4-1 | TGCGCCAGCAGCCAACCGACAGGGGGTTATGGCTACACCTTC | CASSQPTGGYGYTF
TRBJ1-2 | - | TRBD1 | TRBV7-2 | TGTGCCAGCAGCTGGGGACAGGCGTACTATGGCTACACCTTC | CASSWGQAYYGYTF
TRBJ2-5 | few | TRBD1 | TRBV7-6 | TGTGCCAGCAGCTTAGCCGAGGGGCAGGGGGCAGGAGAGACCCAGTACTTC | CASSLAEGQGAGETQYF
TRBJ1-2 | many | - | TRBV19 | TGTGCCAGTAGTATCAACAGCGTTAACTATGGCTACACCTTC | CASSINSVNYGYTF
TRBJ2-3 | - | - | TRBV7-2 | TGTGCCAGCAGCTTAATGGGAGGACTGGCCGATACGCAGTATTTT | CASSLMGGLADTQYF